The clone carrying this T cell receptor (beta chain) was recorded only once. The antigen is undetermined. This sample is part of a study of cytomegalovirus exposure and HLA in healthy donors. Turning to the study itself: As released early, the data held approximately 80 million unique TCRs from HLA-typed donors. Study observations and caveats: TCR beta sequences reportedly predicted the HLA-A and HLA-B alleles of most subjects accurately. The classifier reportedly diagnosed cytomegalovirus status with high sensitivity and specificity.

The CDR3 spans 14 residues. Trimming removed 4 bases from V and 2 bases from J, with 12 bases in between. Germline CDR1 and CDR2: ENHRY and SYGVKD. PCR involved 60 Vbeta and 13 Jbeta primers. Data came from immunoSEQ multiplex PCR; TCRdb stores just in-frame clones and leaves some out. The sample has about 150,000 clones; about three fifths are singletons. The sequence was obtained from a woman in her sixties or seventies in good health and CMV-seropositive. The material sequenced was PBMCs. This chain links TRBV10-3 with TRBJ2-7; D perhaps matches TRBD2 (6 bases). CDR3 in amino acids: CAISVGGRTYEQYF. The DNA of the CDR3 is TGTGCCATCAGTGTTGGGGGGAGGACCTACGAGCAGTACTTC.